A selection of T cell receptor beta chains follows, all from one sample in a study of T-cell memory formation after mild COVID-19. TCRdb re-called the 5' RACE reads with MiXCR, one entry per CDR3 protein. The table lists about 340,000 distinct CDR3 sequences, around 15% of them singletons. The sample comprised PBMCs or a T cell subset sorted from them (not recorded which). The receptors shown here come from a man between 18 and 35 years old who had mild COVID-19 (a few samples of this study predate the infection). Cell type and time point are not known. The CDR3 runs from the conserved cysteine through the conserved F or W. A D gene is named only where the DNA matches it firmly. Rows give clone size only sometimes, using once, few, many, or a class for an expanded clone.

TGTGCTGCGGGGCGGGGGGGACTCCAAGAGACCCAGTACTTC CAAGRGGLQETQYF . TRBJ2-5 TRBD2 TRBV28
TGTGCCAGCAGCCACGCAACAGGGCGGGACACTGAAGCTTTCTTT CASSHATGRDTEAFF . TRBJ1-1 . TRBV4-2
TGTGCCAGCAGTGCTACAGCCGAGGGCTACACCTTC CASSATAEGYTF few TRBJ1-2 . TRBV6-1
TGCGCCAGCAGCAAGCGCGGGGCCAACGCAGATACGCAGTATTTT CASSKRGANADTQYF . TRBJ2-3 . TRBV4-3
TGCGCCAGCAGCGAGGGACAGCTCATGGGCACAGATACGCAGTATTTT CASSEGQLMGTDTQYF many TRBJ2-3 TRBD1 TRBV5-1
TGCAGCGTTGAGATAGAACCTTACGAGCAGTACTTC CSVEIEPYEQYF . TRBJ2-7 . TRBV29-1
TGTGCCAGCAGCGTGGTGGACGCGTATAACTATGGCTACACCTTC CASSVVDAYNYGYTF few TRBJ1-2 . TRBV9
TGTGCCAGCAGCGGCCGGGGGCTGACTAATGAAAAACTGTTTTTT CASSGRGLTNEKLFF many TRBJ1-4 . TRBV9
TGTGCCATCAGTGAGTCCCAGGGACAAGAGACCCAGTACTTC CAISESQGQETQYF . TRBJ2-5 . TRBV10-3
TGTGCCAGCTCGAGAGCCCGGGACGGACTAGAAGCTTTCTTT CASSRARDGLEAFF few TRBJ1-1 . TRBV18
TGTGCCAGCAGTGAATATGGGTTGAACACTGAAGCTTTCTTT CASSEYGLNTEAFF few TRBJ1-1 . TRBV25-1
TGTGCCAGCAGTTACGGGGGGTATGGCTACACCTTC CASSYGGYGYTF many TRBJ1-2 . TRBV6-5
TGTGCCACCAGTGAACATCGGACTAGCGGGGGGGCCGATGAGCAGTTCTTC CATSEHRTSGGADEQFF few TRBJ2-1 TRBD2 TRBV24-1
TGTGCCAGCAGCGGACCTCTGTCGCCCGGGGAGCTGTTTTTT CASSGPLSPGELFF . TRBJ2-2 . TRBV11-3
TGTGCCAGCAGCGGTTGGGGGGAGAATTCACCCCTCCACTTT CASSGWGENSPLHF few TRBJ1-6 . TRBV7-9
TGTGCCAGCAGAGAATCAAGCGGGGGGCTTTACAATGAGCAGTTCTTC CASRESSGGLYNEQFF . TRBJ2-1 TRBD2 TRBV2
TGTGCCAGCAGTAATCGTAGGCGTGGCGGGGAGCTGATTTTT CASSNRRRGGELIF . TRBJ2-2 . TRBV6-2/TRBV6-3
TGTGCCAGCAGTTACGGACAGGGGCGTGGCGGGGAGCTGTTTTTT CASSYGQGRGGELFF . TRBJ2-2 TRBD1 TRBV6-5
TGTGCCAGCTCACCACGGGCTCTGGGACAGGCTCCCGGGGCAGACGACACAGATACGCAGTATTTT CASSPRALGQAPGADDTDTQYF few TRBJ2-3 TRBD1 TRBV18
TGCGCCAGCAGCTTGGTGGCGCGGGGGGGCCAAGATACGCAGTATTTT CASSLVARGGQDTQYF . TRBJ2-3 TRBD2 TRBV5-1
TGTGCCAGCAGTAAATCAGGGACAGGTCGGAACTATGGCTACACCTTC CASSKSGTGRNYGYTF . TRBJ1-2 TRBD1 TRBV6-5
TGTGCCAGCAGTGCACCGGGACAGGGCTACACAGATACGCAGTATTTT CASSAPGQGYTDTQYF . TRBJ2-3 TRBD1 TRBV28
TGTGCCAGCGCCACCCTAGGGGGGCAGACCCAGTACTTC CASATLGGQTQYF few TRBJ2-5 . TRBV5-6
TGCGCCAGCAGGACCGGGACAGGGAGGAACATTCAGTACTTC CASRTGTGRNIQYF . TRBJ2-4 TRBD1 TRBV5-1
TGTGCCAGCAGTTCGACCGGGGGGGGCGCGGGGCAGCCCCAGCATTTT CASSSTGGGAGQPQHF many TRBJ1-5 . TRBV12-3/TRBV12-4
TGTGCCAGCAACAGGGACAGAGGAGAGACCCAGTACTTC CASNRDRGETQYF . TRBJ2-5 TRBD1 TRBV12-3/TRBV12-4
TGTGCCAGCAGTTTAGCGCTAAGGGTCGGGGAGCTGTTTTTT CASSLALRVGELFF few TRBJ2-2 . TRBV12-3/TRBV12-4
TGCAGCGTTCGGGAACCGAACACCATATATTTT CSVREPNTIYF . TRBJ1-3 . TRBV29-1
TGCAGGCCCTACAGGGGGCTCACAGATACGCAGTATTTT CRPYRGLTDTQYF few TRBJ2-3 TRBD1 TRBV20-1
TGTGCCAGCAGCCGTAGCTCCTATGAGCAGTTCTTC CASSRSSYEQFF . TRBJ2-1 . TRBV7-2
TGCGCCAGCAGCTTGACTAGCGGGGGAGAGACCCAGTACTTC CASSLTSGGETQYF many TRBJ2-5 TRBD2 TRBV5-1
TGTGCCAGCAGCTTTTGGAGCGGCACAGATACGCAGTATTTT CASSFWSGTDTQYF few TRBJ2-3 . TRBV7-2
TGTGCCAGCAGCGGGACTAGCGGGGTATACGAGCAGTACTTC CASSGTSGVYEQYF . TRBJ2-7 TRBD2 TRBV2
TGTGCCAGCCTCCGACAGGGGGTCGGCACCGGGGAGCTGTTTTTT CASLRQGVGTGELFF few TRBJ2-2 TRBD1 TRBV12-3/TRBV12-4
TGTGCCAGCAGCTCCGGAGGCAGGGCCCAGCCCCAGCATTTT CASSSGGRAQPQHF . TRBJ1-5 . TRBV7-9
TGCAGTGCTAGCCAGGGGCCTTTATCGGTGGCAGAGACCCAGTACTTC CSASQGPLSVAETQYF few TRBJ2-5 . TRBV20-1
TGCAGTGCTCGGCACATTAGGGCTAACACTGAAGCTTTCTTT CSARHIRANTEAFF many TRBJ1-1 . TRBV20-1
TGTGCCAGCAGTCCCCGGACACACAATTCACCCCTCCACTTT CASSPRTHNSPLHF few TRBJ1-6 . TRBV6-5
TGCGCCAGCAGGGGCGGGGAGGATACGCAGTATTTT CASRGGEDTQYF few TRBJ2-3 . TRBV5-1
TGCAGTGCTATTTTTGGAGAGGCGTGGGGCCTGAAAAACATTCAGTACTTC CSAIFGEAWGLKNIQYF . TRBJ2-4 . TRBV20-1
TGTGCCAGCTCACCACAGGAGGGAAATTCACCCCTCCACTTT CASSPQEGNSPLHF . TRBJ1-6 . TRBV18